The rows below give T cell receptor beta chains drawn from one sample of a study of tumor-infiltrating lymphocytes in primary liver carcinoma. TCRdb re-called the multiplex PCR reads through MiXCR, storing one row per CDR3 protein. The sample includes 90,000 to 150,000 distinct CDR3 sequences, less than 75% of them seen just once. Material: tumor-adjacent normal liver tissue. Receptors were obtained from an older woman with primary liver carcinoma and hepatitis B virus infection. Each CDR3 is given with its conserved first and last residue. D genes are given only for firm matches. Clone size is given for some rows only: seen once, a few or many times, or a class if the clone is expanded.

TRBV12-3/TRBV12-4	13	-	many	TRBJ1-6	TGTGCCAGCAGTTCGAGGGGGGGTTCACCCCTCCACTTT	CASSSRGGSPLHF
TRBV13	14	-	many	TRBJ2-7	TGTGCCAGCAGCTTTCGGGGGTCTATCTACGAGCAGTACTTC	CASSFRGSIYEQYF
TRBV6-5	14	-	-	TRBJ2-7	TGTGCCAGCAGTTCTGCTAGGGGGAGCTCCGAGCAGTACTTC	CASSSARGSSEQYF
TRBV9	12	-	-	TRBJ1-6	TGTGTCAGCAGCGTAGACAATTCACCCCTCCACTTT	CVSSVDNSPLHF
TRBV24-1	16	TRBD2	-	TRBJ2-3	TGTGCCCCCAGTGGGGCGGGAGGAGGAGGCACAGATACGCGGTATTTT	CAPSGAGGGGTDTRYF
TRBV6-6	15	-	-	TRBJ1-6	TGTGCCAGCAGTTTGCCTGGACCCTATAATTCACCCCTCCACTTT	CASSLPGPYNSPLHF
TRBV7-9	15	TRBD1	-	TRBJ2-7	TGTGCCAGCAGCTCGGGGACAGGGGATTCCTACGAGCAGTACTTC	CASSSGTGDSYEQYF
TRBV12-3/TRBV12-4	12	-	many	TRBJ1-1	TGTGCCAGCAGTTTAATGTTCACTGAAGCTTTCTTT	CASSLMFTEAFF
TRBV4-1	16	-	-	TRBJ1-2	TGCGTCAGCAGCCAAGATATCAGGAGCCCAGGTGGCGGCTACACCTTC	CVSSQDIRSPGGGYTF
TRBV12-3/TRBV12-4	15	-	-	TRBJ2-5	TGTGCCAACAGTCGCCAGGACAGCCCAGGAGAGACCCAATACTTC	CANSRQDSPGETQYF
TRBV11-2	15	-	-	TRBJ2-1	TGTGCCAGCAGCTTAGTCATAGACTCCTACAATAAGCAGTTCTTC	CASSLVIDSYNKQFF
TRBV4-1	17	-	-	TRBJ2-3	TGCGCCAGCAGCCAGGGGCTATGGTGGGCACACACAGATACGCAGTATTTT	CASSQGLWWAHTDTQYF
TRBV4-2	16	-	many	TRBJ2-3	TGTGCCAGCAGCCTGCAGCGGACCAAGCAGTGGGATACGCAGTATTTT	CASSLQRTKQWDTQYF